Included here is one T cell receptor beta chain sequence, with context. Its antigen is undetermined. Sorted T cells were CFSE-labeled and cultured 4 to 5 days with allogeneic regulatory or mature dendritic cells at 1:10. The germline CDR1 and CDR2 sequences are GTSNPN and SVGIG (reference sequence). V lost 5 bases and J 4 bases, leaving 11 bases between the germline ends. This CDR3 spans 13 amino acids. Sequencing was performed with immunoSEQ multiplex PCR; in TCRdb, only in-frame clones are kept and a portion is missing. The table shows tens of thousands of clones, with roughly 85% occurring only once. The source of the sample is a study of regulatory dendritic cells for organ transplantation. The overall study: Regulatory dendritic cells came from monocytes given vitamin D3 and IL-10. Day 6 dendritic cell cultures were stimulated with LPS. Overall study findings and caveats: Memory CD8+ T cells were the most oligoclonal; naive cells were highly diverse. Resting memory CD8+ T cells held the most alloreactive clonotypes.

This sequence was found in a human donor in good health. The chain couples TRBV30 to TRBJ1-4; D perhaps matches TRBD1 (6 bases). The sample taken for sequencing was naive CD4+ T cells from blood cultured with regulatory dendritic cells. Subset in this sample: CD45RA+ naive T cells. The CDR3 sequence is CAWSQGINEKLFF. The CDR3 DNA reads as TGTGCCTGGTCTCAGGGGATTAATGAAAAACTGTTTTTT.